The 21 T cell receptor beta chains presented below share a single source sample, sequenced in a study of cytomegalovirus exposure and HLA in healthy donors. Primers for the PCR totalled 60 Vbeta and 13 Jbeta. Repertoires were generated with immunoSEQ multiplex PCR, while TCRdb's copy carries only in-frame clones and drops some. Of about 31,000 clones in the sample, 40% to 50% were seen once. Sequenced material: PBMCs. The receptors originated from a woman in her 50s in good health and CMV-seronegative.

With regard to this clone: At one boundary the junction diverges from the germline segment, which might be a read error. The sample carries other DNA sequences with the same CDR3. The gene calls are TRBV10-3 and TRBJ1-4, with TRBD1 identical over 12 bases. The CDR3 extends over 16 amino acids. From germline, CDR1 is ENHRY and CDR2 SYGVKD. The CDR3 reads CAIRTGTGGGNEKLFF. CDR3 nucleotide sequence: TGCGCCATCAGAACCGGGACAGGGGGCGGAAATGAAAAACTGTTTTTT.

This clone was counted once. V usage is TRBV9 and J usage is TRBJ2-6; D gene ambiguous. Germline V CDR1 and CDR2: SGDLS, YYNGEE. Deletions cut 0 bases from V and 9 bases from J, with 19 bases between. The CDR3 consists of 17 residues. CDR3 loop: CASSVVAVSSANNVLTF. For the CDR3, the DNA is TGTGCCAGCAGCGTAGTCGCTGTGAGCTCTGCCAACAACGTCCTGACTTTC.

This chain links TRBV18 with TRBJ2-6, with a weak D call TRBD1 (6 bases). CDR1 is KGHSH and CDR2 is LQKENI in the germline V gene. The CDR3 totals 17 residues. V was cut by 3 bases and J by 4 bases, with 16 bases left in between. Written as DNA, the CDR3 is TGTGCCAGCTCACCGGGGACACCCCTGTCCGGGGCCAACGTCCTGACTTTC. Amino acid sequence: CASSPGTPLSGANVLTF.

The chain links TRBV7-2 to TRBJ2-7; unclear D gene. The CDR3 totals 16 residues. V dropped 1 base and J dropped 0 bases, with 13 bases sitting between them. The germline gives CDR1 SGHTA, CDR2 FQGNSA. The CDR3 bases are TGTGCCAGCAGCTTAGGGTCTAGACCCTCCTCCTACGAGCAGTACTTC. Protein product: CASSLGSRPSSYEQYF.

This clone was counted only a few times. The genes are TRBV30 and TRBJ1-1, with D possibly being TRBD1 (5 bases). Trimming took off 2 bases at V and 5 bases at J, with 15 bases between the two ends. There are 14 residues in the CDR3. CDR1 is GTSNPN and CDR2 is SVGIG in the germline V gene (reference sequence). CDR3 coding DNA: TGTGCCTGGAGTTCTGGGGGGATCGAGACTGAAGCTTTCTTT. This sequence encodes CAWSSGGIETEAFF.

V gene TRBV12-5 combines with J gene TRBJ1-3; D unclear. The CDR3 length is 18 residues. V shed 0 bases and J shed 2 bases, with 17 bases lying between them. Per germline, CDR1 LGHNT and CDR2 FRNRAP. CDR3 in DNA: TGTGCTAGTGGTTTGGTATTTCCCAGTCCGATAACTGGAAACACCATATATTTT. This gives the protein CASGLVFPSPITGNTIYF.

This clone was seen more than once but under ten times. The V gene is TRBV29-1, the J gene TRBJ1-1; D is perhaps TRBD1 (5 bases). Between the trimmed V and J ends, which lost 7 bases and 3 bases, there was a span of 18 bases. Germline CDR1 and CDR2: SQVTM and ANQGSEA. This CDR3 is 14 amino acids long. CDR3 bases: TGCAGCGCCACCTACGACAGTGCTCACACTGAAGCTTTCTTT. Amino acids: CSATYDSAHTEAFF.

CDR3 coding DNA: TGTGCCAGCTCAACCGCGACAGGGACCAACTATGGCTACACCTTC. It codes for CASSTATGTNYGYTF. The V and J genes are TRBV18 and TRBJ1-2; 7 bases align to TRBD1. V gave up 5 bases and J gave up 2 bases; unmatched junction bases: 8. The CDR3 extends over 15 amino acids. Germline V gene sequence: CDR1 KGHSH, CDR2 LQKENI.

This clone was counted between two and nine times. V and J are TRBV7-8 and TRBJ1-2; D is possibly TRBD1 (6 bases). The V gene's germline CDR1 is SGHVS and CDR2 FQNEAQ. This CDR3 contains 16 residues. Trimming stripped 2 bases from V and 6 bases from J, with 19 bases between. The DNA for the CDR3 is TGTGCCAGCAGCTTAAGACCGGTTTGGGCAGGGGATGGCTACACCTTC. Protein sequence: CASSLRPVWAGDGYTF.

The CDR3 protein is CACNRDFVGYTF. The CDR3 nucleotides read TGTGCCTGCAACCGGGACTTCGTAGGCTACACCTTC. This sequence joins TRBV30 and TRBJ1-2; D possibly corresponds to TRBD1 (5 bases). CDR1 GTSNPN and CDR2 SVGIG come from the germline V gene (reference sequence). V gave up 6 bases and J gave up 8 bases, with 16 bases separating them. CDR3 length: 12 amino acids.

This clone was detected a few times. The chain carries TRBV19 and TRBJ1-1; D perhaps matches TRBD1 (5 bases). With 4 bases removed from V and 3 bases from J, the gap between germline ends came to 15 bases. This CDR3 spans 15 amino acids. Germline assignment: CDR1 LNHDA and CDR2 SQIVND (reference sequence). Here the CDR3 reads CASSTRGPGDTEAFF. As DNA, the CDR3 is TGTGCCAGTAGTACTAGAGGACCGGGGGACACTGAAGCTTTCTTT.

This clone was observed once. The CDR3 here is CASSEASGKNIQYF. The CDR3, as DNA: TGTGCCAGCAGTGAAGCATCAGGGAAAAACATTCAGTACTTC. The J gene is TRBJ2-4, the V gene TRBV2; D is perhaps TRBD1 (5 bases). The CDR3 consists of 14 residues. Germline V gives CDR1 SNHLY, CDR2 FYNNEI. V shed 0 bases and J shed 4 bases, with 7 bases lying between them.

J is TRBJ2-2 and V is TRBV19, with 12 bases lining up with TRBD1. CDR1 and CDR2 from the germline V gene are LNHDA and SQIVND (reference sequence). V was clipped by 1 base and J by 4 bases; unmatched bases: 4. The CDR3 is 17 residues long. CDR3 DNA: TGTGCCAGTAGTATAGGCCGGGACAGGGGGCGCACCGGGGAGCTGTTTTTT. The encoded protein is CASSIGRDRGRTGELFF.

This clone turned up a few times. The chain is built from TRBV19 and TRBJ1-3; 7 bases are shared with TRBD1. The germline CDR1 and CDR2 sequences are LNHDA and SQIVND (reference sequence). This CDR3 spans 15 amino acids. J gave up 7 bases and V 9 bases, and 15 bases lay outside the gene matches. CDR3 DNA sequence: TGTGCCAGCATGACTAAGGGACAGTTTGGGAACACCATATATTTT. This sequence encodes CASMTKGQFGNTIYF.

This clone was counted between two and nine times. The chain has TRBV27 and TRBJ1-2; no definite D call. Germline V gene lookup returns CDR1 MNHEY and CDR2 SMNVEV (reference sequence). Between the trimmed V and J ends, which lost 5 bases and 8 bases, there was a span of 15 bases. The CDR3 extends over 13 amino acids. The CDR3: CASSPRGAAGYTF. The CDR3 region has the DNA TGTGCCAGCAGTCCCCGGGGAGCGGCGGGCTACACCTTC.

The gene calls are TRBV19 and TRBJ2-3; 11 bases match TRBD2. This CDR3 has 15 residues. J lost 6 bases, V lost 6 bases, and 8 bases had no gene match. Germline assignment: CDR1 LNHDA and CDR2 SQIVND (reference sequence). The CDR3 here is CASRHIAGGRDTQYF. Here the CDR3 DNA reads TGTGCCAGTAGGCATATAGCGGGGGGGCGGGATACGCAGTATTTT. The variable domain in full, completed from reference TRBV19 and TRBJ2-3, reads DGGITQSPKYLFRKEGQNVTLSCEQNLNHDAMYWYRQDPGQGLRLIYYSQIVNDFQKGDIAEGYSVSREKKESFPLTVTSAQKNPTAFYLCASRHIAGGRDTQYFGPGTRLTVL.

This chain joins TRBV19 and TRBJ2-2; D may be TRBD1 (6 bases). Germline lookup yields CDR1 LNHDA and CDR2 SQIVND (reference sequence). V was trimmed by 7 bases and J by 8 bases, leaving 14 bases between them. The CDR3 sequence is 13 residues long. DNA for the CDR3: TGTGCCAGTACAGGACAGCTGGCGGGGGAGCTGTTTTTT. This sequence encodes CASTGQLAGELFF. Supplemented by reference TRBV19 and TRBJ2-2, the full variable domain reads DGGITQSPKYLFRKEGQNVTLSCEQNLNHDAMYWYRQDPGQGLRLIYYSQIVNDFQKGDIAEGYSVSREKKESFPLTVTSAQKNPTAFYLCASTGQLAGELFFGEGSRLTVL.

This chain links TRBV6-5 with TRBJ2-7, with TRBD2 identical over 7 bases. CDR1 and CDR2 from the germline V gene are MNHEY and SVGAGI. The CDR3 is 15 residues long. J lost 0 bases, V lost 6 bases, and 8 bases had no gene match. The CDR3, as DNA: TGTGCCAGCAGACGACTAGCTGACAGCTCCTACGAGCAGTACTTC. Its translation: CASRRLADSSYEQYF.

This chain uses TRBV18 with TRBJ1-1; no clear D. The CDR3 totals 13 residues. Trimming left V 3 bases short and J 10 bases short, with 15 bases between. CDR1 and CDR2 from the germline V gene are KGHSH and LQKENI. CDR3 region: CASSPNNGVGAFF. The CDR3 DNA is TGTGCCAGCTCACCGAATAACGGGGTTGGAGCTTTCTTT.

The chain employs TRBV9 and TRBJ1-1; D uncertain. CDR3 length: 14 amino acids. Germline V CDR1 and CDR2: SGDLS, YYNGEE. The V end lost 0 bases, the J end lost 5 bases, and 11 bases lay between the germline ends. The CDR3 region is CASSVAISTTEAFF. In DNA form, the CDR3 reads TGTGCCAGCAGCGTAGCGATCTCGACTACTGAAGCTTTCTTT.

There are a few counts of this clone. J is TRBJ2-7 and V is TRBV27; 9 bases fit TRBD1. V shed 5 bases, J shed 4 bases, and the junction held 6 bases outside the gene matches. CDR1 is MNHEY, CDR2 SMNVEV, per germline (reference sequence). This CDR3 region has 14 residues. The CDR3 bases are TGTGCCAGCAGTCTTACAGGGGGCCGTTACGAGCAGTACTTC. It encodes CASSLTGGRYEQYF.